This TCR beta chain was captured in a study of T cell changes during pregnancy in multiple sclerosis. Clones were sequenced by immunoSEQ multiplex PCR, and TCRdb holds only the in-frame ones, with some missing. This sample yields approximately 130,000 clones, of which approximately 93% are seen a single time; less than 7.5% belongs to the top ten. There are 15 residues in the CDR3. Trimming shortened V by 2 bases and J by 1 base, and 12 bases separated the two germline ends. Germline CDR1 is KGHSH and CDR2 is LQKENI. The clonotype originates from a female donor with multiple sclerosis, enrolled in a pregnancy study. The gene calls are TRBV18 and TRBJ2-7; D might be TRBD1 (6 bases). Sequenced here: peripheral blood, sampled before pregnancy. The CDR3 sequence: CASSPAGTTSYEQYF. The CDR3 DNA reads as TGTGCCAGCTCACCAGCCGGGACAACTTCCTACGAGCAGTACTTC.